Listed here are 17 T cell receptor beta chains from one sample, sequenced in a study of cytomegalovirus exposure and HLA in healthy donors. PCR used 60 Vbeta primers and 13 Jbeta primers. Assay: immunoSEQ multiplex PCR; the TCRdb copy retains only in-frame clones and omits some. The sample contains 100,000 or so clones, 60% to 85% of which appear only once. The specimen was PBMCs. These receptors all stem from a female donor in good health and CMV-seropositive.

CDR3 protein: CASSVTVAGAYNEQFF. The DNA of the CDR3 is TGTGCCAGCAGCGTCACCGTAGCGGGAGCCTACAATGAGCAGTTCTTC. The rearrangement joins TRBV5-5 to TRBJ2-1, with 9 bases lining up with TRBD2. CDR3 length: 16 amino acids. In germline, CDR1 is SGHKS, CDR2 YYEKEE (reference sequence). V trimming: 4 bases; J trimming: 2 bases; junction bases outside the gene matches: 7.

The chain couples TRBV2 to TRBJ1-2; D uncertain. Per germline, CDR1 SNHLY and CDR2 FYNNEI. V lost 5 bases to trimming and J lost 2 bases, with 9 bases between them. CDR3 length: 13 residues. The CDR3 bases are TGTGCCAGCAGTCTTGGCCAAAACTATGGCTACACCTTC. Encoded protein: CASSLGQNYGYTF.

The chain joins TRBV2 to TRBJ1-5; no reliable D call. V was pared by 2 bases and J by 5 bases, with 7 bases between. This CDR3 is built from 13 residues. Germline V gene sequence: CDR1 SNHLY, CDR2 FYNNEI. CDR3 sequence (DNA): TGTGCCAGCAGTGAACTTGAGGATCAGCCCCAGCATTTT. This codes for CASSELEDQPQHF.

This clone was observed once. The V and J genes are TRBV5-1 and TRBJ2-7; D is possibly TRBD1 (6 bases). Trimming cost V 2 bases and J 3 bases, with 9 bases left between them. CDR3 length: 13 residues. CDR1 is SGHRS, CDR2 YFSETQ, per germline. Here the CDR3 reads CASSFGRGYEQYF. CDR3 coding DNA: TGCGCCAGCAGCTTCGGCAGGGGCTACGAGCAGTACTTC.

The chain uses TRBV6-1 and TRBJ2-7; TRBD1 matches 7 bases. Per the germline V gene, CDR1 is MNHNS and CDR2 is SASEGT. This CDR3 has 14 amino acids. Trimming took 6 bases from V and 2 from J; bases not matched to a gene: 7. CDR3 loop: CASRRGQTAYEQYF. CDR3 in DNA: TGTGCCAGCAGAAGGGGACAGACAGCCTACGAGCAGTACTTC.

This chain links TRBV28 with TRBJ2-1; 11 bases fit TRBD2. The CDR3 sequence is 16 residues long. With 6 bases clipped from V and 7 bases from J, the junction kept 11 bases outside the gene matches. Germline V CDR1 and CDR2: MDHEN, SYDVKM. The CDR3 sequence: CASSLLLAGGRNEQFF. Written as DNA, the CDR3 is TGTGCCAGCAGCCTTTTGCTAGCGGGAGGTAGGAATGAGCAGTTCTTC.

This rearrangement joins TRBV7-9 to TRBJ1-5, with D unresolved. CDR1 is SEHNR, CDR2 FQNEAQ, per germline (reference sequence). The CDR3 has 13 amino acids. V shed 2 bases and J shed 2 bases, with 4 bases lying between them. CDR3 sequence (DNA): TGTGCCAGCAGCTTAACAGGCAATCAGCCCCAGCATTTT. This codes for CASSLTGNQPQHF.

The chain has TRBV18 and TRBJ2-5; perhaps TRBD1 as D (5 bases). Germline CDR1 KGHSH, CDR2 LQKENI. This CDR3 region has 13 residues. V lost 4 bases to trimming and J lost 5 bases, with 11 bases between them. The CDR3 region has the DNA TGTGCCAGCTCACAGAGGACAACGGAGACCCAGTACTTC. This gives the protein CASSQRTTETQYF.

Notes on this clone: The germline gene is not matched at one end of the junction; a read error may be the cause. V gene TRBV7-9 combines with J gene TRBJ2-3; 9 bases fit TRBD2. CDR3 length: 16 amino acids. Germline CDR1 reads SEHNR; CDR2 reads FQNEAQ (reference sequence). As DNA, the CDR3 is TGTGCCAGCAGCCCGGGTACTAGCGGGCACACAGATGCGCAGTATTTT. As protein: CASSPGTSGHTDAQYF.

In this sample, this clone turned up a few times. The chain employs TRBV9 and TRBJ1-2; D may be TRBD1 (6 bases). CDR1 and CDR2 (germline): SGDLS, YYNGEE. Trimming cost V 1 base and J 7 bases, with 11 bases left between them. The CDR3 covers 13 residues. The CDR3 nucleotides are TGTGCCAGCAGCGTACCAGGGGATGGTGGCTACACCTTC. Translation gives CASSVPGDGGYTF.

This chain joins TRBV2 and TRBJ2-7; the match to TRBD1 covers 8 bases. From germline, CDR1 is SNHLY and CDR2 FYNNEI. The CDR3 spans 14 residues. Trimming removed 8 bases from V and 2 bases from J; junction bases left unmatched: 8. The DNA for the CDR3 is TGTGCCAGCGGGCGAGCAGGGGGCCCCTACGAGCAGTACTTC. Protein: CASGRAGGPYEQYF.

This clone was seen a handful of times. This rearrangement joins TRBV18 to TRBJ1-1; D gene unclear. V was shortened by 3 bases and J by 1 base, with 15 bases between the two germline ends. Germline V gene sequence: CDR1 KGHSH, CDR2 LQKENI. The CDR3 has 16 amino acids. CDR3 sequence (DNA): TGTGCCAGCTCACCCCCGATGAGGTTGGGGAACACTGAAGCTTTCTTT. It is translated as CASSPPMRLGNTEAFF.

This clone has only a few counts. The chain uses TRBV10-2 and TRBJ2-7; possible D gene TRBD1, 6 bases. V was shortened by 7 bases and J by 3 bases, with 10 bases between the two germline ends. The CDR3 is 12 amino acids. Germline CDR1 and CDR2: WSHSY and SAAADI. CDR3: CASKRTDYEQYF. The CDR3 DNA reads as TGCGCCAGCAAACGGACAGACTACGAGCAGTACTTC.

This chain connects TRBV18 to TRBJ2-5; D ambiguous. V was pared by 0 bases and J by 4 bases, with 3 bases between. In germline, CDR1 is KGHSH, CDR2 LQKENI. This CDR3 spans 12 amino acids. The CDR3 DNA sequence: TGTGCCAGCTCACCACCGAGAGAGACCCAGTACTTC. Amino acid sequence: CASSPPRETQYF.

V usage is TRBV5-8 and J usage is TRBJ2-7; 8 bases are a match to TRBD2. Germline loops: CDR1 SGHTS, CDR2 YDEGEE. With V trimmed by 3 bases and J by 1 base, 3 bases remained unmatched. The CDR3 loop spans 14 amino acids. CDR3 residues: CASSYPGGSYEQYF. The CDR3 DNA is TGTGCCAGCAGCTACCCGGGGGGGTCCTACGAGCAGTACTTC.

In its sample, this clone was seen a few times. J is TRBJ1-1 and V is TRBV30, with D perhaps matching TRBD1 (5 bases). The germline CDR1 and CDR2 sequences are GTSNPN and SVGIG (reference sequence). The CDR3 spans 13 residues. V was trimmed by 4 bases and J by 1 base, leaving 10 bases between them. CDR3 region: CAWTRGGNTEAFF. Written as DNA, the CDR3 is TGTGCCTGGACCCGGGGGGGGAACACTGAAGCTTTCTTT. The full variable domain, its missing parts supplied by reference TRBV30 and TRBJ1-1, is SQTIHQWPATLVQPVGSPLSLECTVEGTSNPNLYWYRQAAGRGLQLLFYSVGIGQISSEVPQNLSASRPQDRQFILSSKKLLLSDSGFYLCAWTRGGNTEAFFGQGTRLTVV.

The rearrangement joins TRBV11-2 to TRBJ2-5; D is perhaps TRBD2 (5 bases). V was clipped by 2 bases and J by 2 bases, with 9 bases between them. The CDR3 sequence is 14 residues long. Germline CDR1 SGHAT, CDR2 FQNNGV. The CDR3 DNA reads TGTGCCAGCAGCTTACCGGGAATACAAGAGACCCAGTACTTC. Protein: CASSLPGIQETQYF.